This TCR beta chain was found in a study of blood T cell repertoires in COVID-19. TCRdb keeps only in-frame clones here, not all; method: immunoSEQ multiplex PCR. This table has a few hundred thousand clones, under 90% appearing once. Individuals aged about 18 to 90 years were recruited from around 22 US areas. This TCR was recovered from a woman aged 18-30 years who had recovered from COVID-19. The sample comprised PBMCs or T cells enriched from blood (not recorded which).

This CDR3 is CASSPLSRGQYEQYF. In nucleotides, the CDR3 is TGCGCCAGCAGCCCACTTTCCAGGGGGCAGTACGAGCAGTACTTC. The rearrangement uses TRBV5-1 and TRBJ2-7, with 8 bases that match TRBD1. Germline V lookup: CDR1 SGHRS, CDR2 YFSETQ. With 4 bases clipped from V and 4 bases from J, the junction kept 10 bases outside the gene matches. The CDR3 length is 15 residues.